The entry below describes one TCR beta chain. The antigen is undetermined. These data belong to a study of T cell responses to AZD1222 COVID-19 vaccine. From germline, CDR1 is MNHEY and CDR2 SVGAGI. This CDR3 contains 13 residues. Deletions cut 4 bases from V and 1 base from J, with 7 bases between. The table came from immunoSEQ multiplex PCR; TCRdb's copy has only in-frame clones and leaves some out. Of some 130,000 clones in the sample, about nine tenths were seen once. Study-wide points: Two AZD1222 administrations were followed by greater Spike-specific TCR breadth and depth.

The source of this sequence is an adult in good health. The input for sequencing was peripheral blood, taken on day 0 of MenACWY control vaccination. The V call is TRBV6-5, the J call TRBJ1-1; D gene unclear. The CDR3 DNA reads TGTGCCAGCAGTTGGGCAGCGAACACTGAAGCTTTCTTT. It is translated as CASSWAANTEAFF.